The T cell receptor beta chain described here comes from a study of blood T cells in healthy people across ages. Points from the study as a whole: Across the age range, TCR beta diversity per million T cells fell in a roughly linear way.

The length of the CDR3 is 11 residues. Germline V gene sequence: CDR1 LGHDT, CDR2 YNNKEL (reference sequence). The germline V and J ends were trimmed by 4 bases and 9 bases, with 9 bases remaining between them. Details on this clonotype: Its antigen is not identified.

Sample-barcoded 5' priming and a J-beta primer mix drove a second PCR of roughly 6 to 12 cycles. TCRdb called the 5' RACE reads again in MiXCR, with one record for every CDR3 protein. The profile shows about 670,000 distinct CDR3 sequences, roughly two fifths of them singletons. At least 7 million PBMCs were isolated per sample. The chain is built from TRBV3-1 and TRBJ2-5; D remains unclear. This receptor was taken from a man aged 80 or over in good health. The sequenced material came from blood. The CDR3 coding sequence is TGTGCCAGCAGCCGGATGTCATCCCAGTACTTC. Its translation: CASSRMSSQYF.